This passage covers 10 T cell receptor beta chains from one sample sequenced in a study of shared clonotypes between healthy human individuals. This table comes from immunoSEQ multiplex PCR, and its TCRdb copy is limited to in-frame clones, with some not included. The sample lists 2,500,000 or so clones, roughly 93% occurring once. Sequencing was performed on naive CD4+ T cells from PBMCs. Subset noted: CD45RA+ positively selected. These receptors were taken from a man aged 18 to 29 in good health. Some clones in this sample may be carry-over from other donors' samples.

The chain links TRBV28 to TRBJ2-1, with D possibly matching TRBD2 (6 bases). V lost 1 base to trimming and J lost 4 bases, with 29 bases between them. CDR1 is MDHEN, CDR2 SYDVKM, per germline. The CDR3 totals 21 residues. The DNA for the CDR3 is TGTGCCAGCAGTTTATCCGTAGTGCAATTAACTACCGGGACTTTTTACAATGAGCAGTTCTTC. It codes for CASSLSVVQLTTGTFYNEQFF.

The rearrangement joins TRBV19 to TRBJ2-2; D not certain. CDR1 LNHDA and CDR2 SQIVND come from the germline V gene (reference sequence). This CDR3 contains 12 residues. Trimming pared 8 bases from V and 5 bases from J, leaving 9 bases between. The CDR3 coding sequence is TGTGCCAGTGATAGGCGGACCGGGGAGCTGTTTTTT. It encodes CASDRRTGELFF. Together with reference TRBV19 and TRBJ2-2, the CDR3 gives the full variable domain: DGGITQSPKYLFRKEGQNVTLSCEQNLNHDAMYWYRQDPGQGLRLIYYSQIVNDFQKGDIAEGYSVSREKKESFPLTVTSAQKNPTAFYLCASDRRTGELFFGEGSRLTVL.

J is TRBJ2-5 and V is TRBV5-1; 10 nucleotides line up with TRBD2. CDR3 length: 15 amino acids. Losses at the gene ends were 2 bases for V and 0 bases for J; bases not matched to a gene: 1. CDR1 is SGHRS, CDR2 YFSETQ, per germline. CDR3 bases: TGCGCCAGCAGCTTAAGCGGGAGGGACCAAGAGACCCAGTACTTC. Translating gives CASSLSGRDQETQYF.

The rearrangement links TRBV5-1 to TRBJ1-2; 7 nucleotides line up with TRBD1. J lost 2 bases, V lost 5 bases, and 3 bases had no gene match. The CDR3 consists of 13 residues. Germline V CDR1 and CDR2: SGHRS, YFSETQ. The CDR3 protein is CASRTGQNYGYTF. CDR3 DNA: TGCGCCAGCAGAACGGGACAGAACTATGGCTACACCTTC.

The chain links TRBV10-3 to TRBJ1-3; maybe TRBD1 (5 bases). The ends were cut back, 9 bases at V and 0 bases at J, with 6 bases in the middle. The CDR3 is 12 amino acids. Looked up from germline, CDR1 is ENHRY and CDR2 is SYGVKD. CDR3 sequence: CAMGGSGNTIYF. As DNA, the CDR3 is TGTGCCATGGGGGGCTCTGGAAACACCATATATTTT.

This chain uses TRBV2 with TRBJ2-3; D perhaps matches TRBD2 (6 bases). CDR1 and CDR2 (germline): SNHLY, FYNNEI. V was clipped by 3 bases and J by 9 bases, with 13 bases between them. The CDR3 has 13 residues. In DNA form, the CDR3 reads TGTGCCAGCAGTGATGGAGGGGAAGTGACGCAGTATTTT. Amino acid sequence: CASSDGGEVTQYF.

This sequence joins TRBV6-1 and TRBJ1-4; 7 nucleotides align to TRBD1. Germline CDR1 reads MNHNS; CDR2 reads SASEGT. CDR3 length: 14 residues. The V segment lost 8 bases and the J segment 5 bases; nucleotides outside the gene matches: 8. This CDR3 is CASLNDRANEKLFF. As DNA, the CDR3 is TGTGCCAGCCTTAACGACAGGGCAAATGAAAAACTGTTTTTT.

The chain combines TRBV5-5 with TRBJ2-3; 9 positions match TRBD2. Germline trimming cut 3 bases from V and 0 bases from J; bases unmatched to any gene: 11. Germline CDR1 is SGHKS and CDR2 is YYEKEE (reference sequence). The CDR3 spans 18 residues. The CDR3 DNA sequence: TGTGCCAGCAGCTCCAGCGGGAGGCCACCCCCTAGCACAGATACGCAGTATTTT. Amino acid sequence: CASSSSGRPPPSTDTQYF. The whole variable domain, remainder taken from reference TRBV5-5 and TRBJ2-3, is DAGVTQSPTHLIKTRGQQVTLRCSPISGHKSVSWYQQVLGQGPQFIFQYYEKEERGRGNFPDRFSARQFPNYSSELNVNALLLGDSALYLCASSSSGRPPPSTDTQYFGPGTRLTVL.

The V call is TRBV28, the J call TRBJ2-5; 7 bases match TRBD2. Unmatched junction bases numbered 17, after V lost 8 bases and J lost 8 bases. Germline assignment: CDR1 MDHEN and CDR2 SYDVKM. This CDR3 comprises 15 residues. CDR3 coding DNA: TGTGCCAGCGGGCCCCACGGGGAGGGACGAGGAACCCAGTACTTC. Translation gives CASGPHGEGRGTQYF.

This clone was observed a single time. CDR3 protein: CASSLTAGSGQPQHF. DNA of the CDR3: TGTGCCAGCAGTTTGACGGCAGGGTCAGGTCAGCCCCAGCATTTT. The rearrangement uses TRBV27 and TRBJ1-5; D perhaps matches TRBD1 (5 bases). Germline values: CDR1 MNHEY, CDR2 SMNVEV (reference sequence). This CDR3 is 15 amino acids long. Trimming removed 3 bases at V and 6 bases at J, with 15 bases between.